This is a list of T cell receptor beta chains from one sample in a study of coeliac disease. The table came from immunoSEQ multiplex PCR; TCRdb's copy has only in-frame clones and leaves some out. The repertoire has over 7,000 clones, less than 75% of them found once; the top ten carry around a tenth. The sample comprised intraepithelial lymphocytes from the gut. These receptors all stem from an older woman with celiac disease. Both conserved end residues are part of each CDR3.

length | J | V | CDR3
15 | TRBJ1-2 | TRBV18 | CASSLPGTENYGYTF
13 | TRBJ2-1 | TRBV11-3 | CASSQGLSQEQFF
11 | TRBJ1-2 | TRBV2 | CARADMYGYTF
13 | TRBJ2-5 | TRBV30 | CAWRLLGQETQYF
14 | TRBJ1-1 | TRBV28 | CASSQRQGYTEAFF
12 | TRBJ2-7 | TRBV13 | CASSYPAGEQYF
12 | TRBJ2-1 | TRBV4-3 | CASSQGGLEQFF
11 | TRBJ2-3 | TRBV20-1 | CSGSQGGTQYF
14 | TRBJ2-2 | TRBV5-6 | CASLVTGHTGELFF
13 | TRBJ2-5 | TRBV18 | CASKVRGQETQYF
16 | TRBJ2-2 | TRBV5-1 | CASSLGLAENTGELFF
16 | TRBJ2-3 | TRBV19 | CASSSRLAGGTDTQYF
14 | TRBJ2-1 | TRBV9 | CASSAQGTSGEQFF